Sequencing of this T cell receptor (beta chain) was carried out in a study of blood T cell repertoires in COVID-19. The CDR3 spans 13 residues. Germline V gene data show CDR1 as KGHSH and CDR2 as LQKENI. V was pared by 8 bases and J by 4 bases, with 14 bases between. Data came from immunoSEQ multiplex PCR; TCRdb stores just in-frame clones and leaves some out. The table has fewer than 350,000 clones, around 93% seen once. The receptor was isolated from a man in his forties or fifties who had been exposed to COVID-19. Input material: PBMCs or T cells enriched from blood (not recorded which). This chain uses TRBV18 with TRBJ1-2; D is unclear. In DNA, the CDR3 is TGTGCCAGCCGACCGACTGGATTCTATGGCTACACCTTC. This gives the protein CASRPTGFYGYTF. The complete variable domain, with remaining parts taken from reference TRBV18 and TRBJ1-2, reads NAGVMQNPRHLVRRRGQEARLRCSPMKGHSHVYWYRQLPEEGLKFMVYLQKENIIDESGMPKERFSAEFPKEGPSILRIQQVVRGDSAAYFCASRPTGFYGYTFGSGTRLTVV.